These 30 T cell receptor beta chains came from one sample sequenced in a study of T-cell memory formation after mild COVID-19. TCRdb ran MiXCR on the 5' RACE reads and lists one entry per CDR3 protein. The sample includes around 320,000 distinct CDR3 sequences, around 27% seen only once; the top ten take approximately 13%. The sample taken for sequencing was PBMCs or a T cell subset sorted from them (not recorded which). The receptors derive from an adult woman who had mild COVID-19 (a few samples of this study predate the infection). Cell type and time point are not known.

This clonotype was observed a handful of times. The chain is built from TRBV20-1 and TRBJ2-6, with 7 bases lining up with TRBD1. Trimming cost V 0 bases and J 0 bases; bases outside gene matches: 5. The length of the CDR3 is 17 residues. Germline CDR1 is DFQATT and CDR2 is SNEGSKA (reference sequence). CDR3 nucleotide sequence: TGCAGTGCTAGAGATTTAGGGGGCCCCTCTGGGGCCAACGTCCTGACTTTC. Its protein product is CSARDLGGPSGANVLTF.

In nucleotides, the CDR3 is TGCGCCAGCAGCTTGGCAAGCGGGGGGGCTGACGAGCAGTACTTC. This gives the protein CASSLASGGADEQYF. The chain employs TRBV5-1 and TRBJ2-7, with 10 positions matching TRBD2. CDR1 SGHRS and CDR2 YFSETQ come from the germline V gene. V dropped 0 bases and J dropped 5; count of bases not matched to a gene: 5. The length of the CDR3 is 15 residues.

The chain couples TRBV7-2 to TRBJ2-1; D not certain. The germline CDR1 and CDR2 sequences are SGHTA and FQGNSA. This CDR3 has 14 residues. V was shortened by 3 bases and J by 5 bases, with 11 bases between the two germline ends. CDR3 sequence: CASSFLRADNEQFF. CDR3 nucleotides: TGTGCCAGCAGCTTTCTCCGGGCAGACAATGAGCAGTTCTTC.

This clonotype was found a few times. The V gene is TRBV29-1, the J gene TRBJ2-3; D might be TRBD1 or TRBD2, each matching 7 bases. V gave up 8 bases and J gave up 3 bases, with 12 bases separating them. The CDR3 runs to 12 residues. CDR1 is SQVTM, CDR2 ANQGSEA, per germline. The CDR3 DNA sequence: TGCAGCCAGGGGGGGGATACAGATACGCAGTATTTT. Its translation is CSQGGDTDTQYF.

This chain joins TRBV18 and TRBJ1-1; D is undetermined. Deletions cut 0 bases from V and 5 bases from J, with 13 bases between. The CDR3 covers 15 residues. In germline, CDR1 is KGHSH, CDR2 LQKENI. CDR3 in amino acids: CASSPPIMGRTEAFF. The CDR3 DNA follows: TGTGCCAGCTCACCACCGATAATGGGGAGAACTGAAGCTTTCTTT. Using reference TRBV18 and TRBJ1-1 for the parts outside the CDR3, the full variable domain is NAGVMQNPRHLVRRRGQEARLRCSPMKGHSHVYWYRQLPEEGLKFMVYLQKENIIDESGMPKERFSAEFPKEGPSILRIQQVVRGDSAAYFCASSPPIMGRTEAFFGQGTRLTVV.

CDR3 sequence (DNA): TGTGCCAGCAGGCCCCCTCCCCCCAGCTACAATGAGCAGTTCTTC. Protein sequence: CASRPPPPSYNEQFF. The chain uses TRBV6-5 and TRBJ2-1; the D is unclear. Germline V CDR1 and CDR2: MNHEY, SVGAGI. V was trimmed by 6 bases and J by 3 bases, leaving 15 bases between them. The CDR3 is made up of 15 amino acids.

This rearrangement joins TRBV7-9 to TRBJ1-1, with 9 positions matching TRBD1. The CDR3 contains 11 residues. V dropped 4 bases and J dropped 10; count of bases not matched to a gene: 1. Per germline, CDR1 SEHNR and CDR2 FQNEAQ (reference sequence). As DNA, the CDR3 is TGTGCCAGCAGCTCGACAGGGGGAGCTTTCTTT. Translated: CASSSTGGAFF.

The rearrangement uses TRBV6-5 and TRBJ2-1; 12 nucleotides align to TRBD2. CDR1 is MNHEY and CDR2 is SVGAGI in the germline V gene. Trimming removed 8 bases from V and 8 bases from J; junction bases left unmatched: 7. This CDR3 has 14 residues. The CDR3 bases are TGTGCCAGCCGAGCGCCTAGCGGGGGGGATGAGCAGTTCTTC. It yields the protein CASRAPSGGDEQFF.

The chain recombines TRBV24-1 with TRBJ2-2; TRBD1 is a possible D gene (6 bases). From germline, CDR1 is KGHDR and CDR2 SFDVKD. This CDR3 spans 15 amino acids. Trimming pared 3 bases from V and 4 bases from J, leaving 11 bases between. The CDR3 loop reads CATSDPGQRTGELFF. CDR3 nucleotide sequence: TGTGCCACCAGTGATCCCGGACAGCGCACCGGGGAGCTGTTTTTT.

The J gene is TRBJ1-2, the V gene TRBV6-1; D is uncertain. V was shortened by 6 bases and J by 8 bases, with 10 bases between the two germline ends. There are 11 residues in the CDR3. In germline, CDR1 is MNHNS, CDR2 SASEGT. The CDR3 sequence: CASSWTAGYTF. Written as DNA, the CDR3 is TGTGCCAGCAGCTGGACTGCGGGCTACACCTTC.

The CDR3 DNA reads TGTGCCAGCAGTGATCTCAGGGGGCAGTATGAAAAACTGTTTTTT. Amino acid sequence: CASSDLRGQYEKLFF. V usage is TRBV25-1 and J usage is TRBJ1-4; 8 bases fit TRBD1. Germline CDR1 is MGHDK and CDR2 is SYGVNS. V lost 3 bases, J lost 6 bases, and 6 bases stayed unmatched. The CDR3 runs to 15 residues.

The sample holds a few counts of this clonotype. The V gene is TRBV6-2 or TRBV6-3, the J gene TRBJ2-5; 8 bases align to TRBD1. Germline values: CDR1 MNHEY, CDR2 SVGEGT. This CDR3 region has 15 residues. The junction had 8 bases not matched to a gene; V was cut back by 6 bases and J by 2 bases. In DNA, the CDR3 is TGTGCCAGCAGGGTTGGCAGGGGGCCTCAAGAGACCCAGTACTTC. Translating gives CASRVGRGPQETQYF.

The chain links TRBV12-3 or TRBV12-4 to TRBJ2-1, with D unresolved. Trimming removed 4 bases from V and 6 bases from J, with 7 bases in between. The CDR3 is 12 amino acids. The CDR3 is CASSWDVNEQFF. CDR3 coding DNA: TGTGCCAGCAGTTGGGATGTCAATGAGCAGTTCTTC.

The sample holds one count of this clonotype. V usage is TRBV5-1 and J usage is TRBJ1-6; TRBD1 agrees at 8 bases. This CDR3 has 16 residues. The germline V gene encodes CDR1 SGHRS and CDR2 YFSETQ. V shed 4 bases and J 12 bases; nucleotides not matched to a gene: 15. CDR3 sequence: CASSEDGTGRKGPLHF. The CDR3 coding sequence is TGCGCCAGCAGCGAAGACGGGACAGGTCGTAAGGGACCCCTCCACTTT.

V and J are TRBV7-6 and TRBJ2-1, with 8 nucleotides matching TRBD2. After removal of 6 bases from V and 1 base from J, the junction contained 14 bases not matched to a gene. CDR1 and CDR2 from the germline V gene are SGHVS and FNYEAQ. The CDR3 is made up of 18 amino acids. This chain's CDR3 is CASRGAGGPQGSYNEQFF. The CDR3 coding sequence is TGTGCCAGCAGGGGGGCGGGAGGTCCTCAGGGTTCCTACAATGAGCAGTTCTTC.

This chain links TRBV12-3 or TRBV12-4 with TRBJ2-7; D may be TRBD1 (6 bases). Trimming stripped 6 bases from V and 4 bases from J, with 22 bases between. The CDR3 has 16 residues. The CDR3 DNA reads TGTGCCAGCAGCCCCCTGGGGGCCCTGCGCCAGTACGAGCAGTACTTC. It encodes CASSPLGALRQYEQYF.

This clonotype was seen only a few times. The chain links TRBV5-1 to TRBJ2-7, with D possibly matching TRBD2 (6 bases). Germline values: CDR1 SGHRS, CDR2 YFSETQ. V was cut by 0 bases and J by 1 base, with 17 bases left in between. This CDR3 spans 17 amino acids. CDR3 nucleotide sequence: TGCGCCAGCAGCTTGGCCTATCCCGGGCGGGGATCCTACGAGCAGTACTTC. This codes for CASSLAYPGRGSYEQYF.

This clonotype was seen more than once but under ten times. This sequence joins TRBV10-2 and TRBJ2-7; tentative D call: TRBD1 (6 bases). The germline V gene encodes CDR1 WSHSY and CDR2 SAAADI. V was pared by 4 bases and J by 7 bases, with 14 bases between. The CDR3 is made up of 13 amino acids. The CDR3 nucleotides read TGCGCCAGCAGTGTTGCAGGGGTGGGTGAGCAGTACTTC. Amino acids: CASSVAGVGEQYF.

The chain is built from TRBV11-2 and TRBJ2-1; D perhaps matches TRBD1 (6 bases). Trimming removed 7 bases from V and 3 bases from J, with 19 bases in between. This CDR3 is 16 amino acids long. Germline CDR1 is SGHAT and CDR2 is FQNNGV. This chain's CDR3 is CASTRGGDVNYNEQFF. The CDR3 DNA follows: TGTGCCAGCACCAGGGGTGGGGACGTGAACTACAATGAGCAGTTCTTC.

The chain links TRBV10-3 to TRBJ1-1; 7 nucleotides agree with TRBD1. CDR1 is ENHRY, CDR2 SYGVKD, per germline. The V segment lost 5 bases and the J segment 3 bases; nucleotides outside the gene matches: 6. This CDR3 has 14 residues. The CDR3 bases are TGTGCCATCAGTCTGACAGGGAGTGACACTGAAGCTTTCTTT. Translated: CAISLTGSDTEAFF.

V usage is TRBV20-1 and J usage is TRBJ1-2; no reliable D call. The CDR3 length is 15 residues. CDR1 and CDR2 (germline): DFQATT, SNEGSKA (reference sequence). Trimming took 5 bases from V and 4 from J, leaving 20 bases between them. The CDR3 coding sequence is TGCAGTGCTGTCCCCGGGCAGCTGCTCGGCTATGGCTACACCTTC. It codes for CSAVPGQLLGYGYTF.

The chain carries TRBV29-1 and TRBJ2-7; D remains unclear. This CDR3 has 13 amino acids. Germline loops: CDR1 SQVTM, CDR2 ANQGSEA. The V end was cut by 2 bases, the J end by 2 bases, with 10 bases between. The CDR3 is CSVEQIEPYEQYF. Written as DNA, the CDR3 is TGCAGCGTTGAACAAATCGAGCCCTACGAGCAGTACTTC.

This clonotype was picked up a small number of times. This chain uses TRBV12-3 or TRBV12-4 with TRBJ2-2, with 7 bases that match TRBD1. This CDR3 has 16 amino acids. V dropped 3 bases and J dropped 3; count of bases not matched to a gene: 7. The CDR3 reads CASSFEGTDYTGELFF. CDR3 DNA: TGTGCCAGCAGTTTTGAGGGGACAGATTACACCGGGGAGCTGTTTTTT.

The chain recombines TRBV7-8 with TRBJ1-1, with D hard to call. From germline, CDR1 is SGHVS and CDR2 FQNEAQ. There are 15 residues in the CDR3. V was pared by 2 bases and J by 5 bases, with 15 bases between. CDR3 residues: CASSLIITRGTEAFF. CDR3 coding DNA: TGTGCCAGCAGCTTAATAATCACCCGAGGTACTGAAGCTTTCTTT.

CDR3 residues: CASSPENTERNEQFF. The DNA of the CDR3 is TGTGCCAGCAGCCCCGAGAATACGGAGCGCAATGAGCAGTTCTTC. This sequence joins TRBV7-3 and TRBJ2-1, with D unresolved. This CDR3 has 15 amino acids. The germline V gene encodes CDR1 SGHTA and CDR2 FQGTGA. Trimming left V 5 bases short and J 6 bases short, with 17 bases between.

This clonotype was observed a handful of times. The V and J genes are TRBV12-3 or TRBV12-4 and TRBJ1-1; no reliable D call. Trimming removed 6 bases at V and 1 base at J, with 12 bases between. This CDR3 comprises 14 residues. CDR3 region: CASRIRPENTEAFF. DNA of the CDR3: TGTGCCAGCAGGATTAGGCCCGAGAACACTGAAGCTTTCTTT.

The genes are TRBV19 and TRBJ2-7; 8 bases agree with TRBD1. The V segment lost 5 bases and the J segment 5 bases; nucleotides outside the gene matches: 8. Germline lookup yields CDR1 LNHDA and CDR2 SQIVND (reference sequence). This CDR3 contains 14 residues. This CDR3 reads CASSPRDRLNEQYF. CDR3 bases: TGTGCCAGTAGTCCCCGGGACAGGCTTAACGAGCAGTACTTC.

In its sample, this clonotype was seen a few times. V usage is TRBV25-1 and J usage is TRBJ1-5; D possibly corresponds to TRBD1 (5 bases). CDR3 length: 13 residues. CDR1 MGHDK and CDR2 SYGVNS come from the germline V gene. V lost 8 bases and J 5 bases, leaving 13 bases between the germline ends. CDR3 bases: TGTGCCAGCCAACCGACAGCCGATCAGCCCCAGCATTTT. This translates into CASQPTADQPQHF.

There are a few counts of this clonotype. The CDR3: CSGLANSYEQYF. As DNA, the CDR3 is TGCAGCGGTTTGGCCAACTCCTACGAGCAGTACTTC. This chain joins TRBV29-1 and TRBJ2-7, with no clear D. Germline-derived CDR1 and CDR2 are SQVTM and ANQGSEA. Trimming removed 7 bases at V and 0 bases at J, with 10 bases between. The length of the CDR3 is 12 residues.

The CDR3 is CASSGSDRGGETQYF. In nucleotides, the CDR3 is TGCGCCAGCAGCGGGAGCGACAGGGGAGGGGAGACCCAGTACTTC. This rearrangement joins TRBV5-1 to TRBJ2-5, with a weak D call TRBD1 (8 bases). CDR1 is SGHRS and CDR2 is YFSETQ in the germline V gene. Trimming cost V 4 bases and J 5 bases, with 18 bases left between them. The length of the CDR3 is 15 residues.